These T cell receptor beta chains were read from a single sample in a study of T cells in Graves' hyperthyroidism and ophthalmopathy. TCRdb ran MiXCR on the multiplex PCR reads and lists one entry per CDR3 protein. The sample carries about 270,000 distinct CDR3 sequences, 24% recorded once. Sequencing input: blood. All receptors come from a woman in her thirties or forties with Graves' ophthalmopathy. Each CDR3 is given with its conserved first and last residue. Size is omitted from some rows. Given values are once, few, many or a class for expanded clones.

j_call	v_call	clone_size	cdr3_aa
TRBJ2-5	TRBV5-1	few	CASSFRGGPETQYF
TRBJ2-5	TRBV2	NA	CASSATSGRGETQYF
TRBJ1-1	TRBV7-2	many	CASSIRGSTEAFF
TRBJ2-3	TRBV9	many	CASSVGRGGTDTQYF
TRBJ2-7	TRBV20-1	NA	CSARDSLGGTSYEQYF
TRBJ1-2	TRBV12-3/TRBV12-4	NA	CASSLARDSYGYTF
TRBJ1-1	TRBV4-1	many	CASSQARRTEAFF
TRBJ2-2	TRBV6-5	many	CASSISPANTGELFF
TRBJ2-7	TRBV28	many	CASSSGLAGGGYEQYF
TRBJ2-6	TRBV5-1	many	CASSLRRDNSGANVLTF
TRBJ2-7	TRBV7-2	NA	CASSIQGSSSYEQYF
TRBJ1-1	TRBV20-1	many	CSARGVSEAFF
TRBJ1-5	TRBV20-1	many	CSASQDQPQHF
TRBJ2-5	TRBV28	few	CASERRVEETQYF
TRBJ2-7	TRBV5-1	NA	CASRLGAGRAGYEQYF
TRBJ2-7	TRBV5-1	many	CASSFGGRGVDEQYF
TRBJ2-2	TRBV6-1	NA	CASSEQRTGELFF
TRBJ2-6	TRBV6-1	many	CASSEEGSSGANVLTF
TRBJ1-1	TRBV20-1	many	CSARDTGLITEAFF
TRBJ1-2	TRBV10-3	many	CAISDDRGGYTF
TRBJ1-1	TRBV6-1	NA	CASTTFRATEAFF
TRBJ2-7	TRBV7-3	NA	CASSPDRAHEQYF
TRBJ2-7	TRBV5-8	NA	CASSPAWGGRDEQYF
TRBJ1-5	TRBV20-1	many	CSAHPRGTVYSNQPQHF
TRBJ2-7	TRBV11-2	many	CASSSLRGGASSYEQYF
TRBJ2-7	TRBV25-1	NA	CASSELTTGGEQSF
TRBJ2-7	TRBV20-1	many	CSARETAYEQYF
TRBJ2-4	TRBV28	many	CASSSFRSRTKNIQYF